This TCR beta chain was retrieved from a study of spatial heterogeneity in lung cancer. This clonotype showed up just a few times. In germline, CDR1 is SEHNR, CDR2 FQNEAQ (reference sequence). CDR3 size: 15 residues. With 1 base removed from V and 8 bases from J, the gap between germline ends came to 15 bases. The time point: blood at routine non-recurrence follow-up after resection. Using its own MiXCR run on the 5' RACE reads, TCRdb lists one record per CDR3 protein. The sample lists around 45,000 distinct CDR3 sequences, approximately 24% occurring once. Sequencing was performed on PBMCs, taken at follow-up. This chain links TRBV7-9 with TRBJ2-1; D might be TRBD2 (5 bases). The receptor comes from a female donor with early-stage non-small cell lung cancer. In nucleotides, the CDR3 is TGTGCCAGCAGCTTAGGCAACGGAGGAGCTTATGAGCAGTTCTTC. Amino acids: CASSLGNGGAYEQFF.